The present T cell receptor beta chain was sequenced within a study of siplizumab effects on memory and regulatory T cells. To note about this clone: As yet, its antigen is unknown.

TCRdb's copy holds only in-frame clones and misses some; the assay was immunoSEQ multiplex PCR. The table includes under 100,000 clones, about 94% detected once. Study-level results: Some alloreactive sequences were traceable to unstimulated CD4+ memory cells, and siplizumab significantly reduced them. Memory T cells appeared less diverse than naive cells, which seemed to contribute substantially to alloresponse.

Material: non-Treg CD4+ T cells sorted from blood. This clonotype originated in a human donor in good health.

CDR3 sequence (DNA): TGTGCCAGCAGTTTTTGGATCAATTCACCCCTCCACTTT. This encodes CASSFWINSPLHF. The chain combines TRBV27 with TRBJ1-6; D uncertain. CDR1 MNHEY and CDR2 SMNVEV come from the germline V gene (reference sequence). The CDR3 has 13 amino acids. Trimming stripped 3 bases from V and 7 bases from J, with 7 bases between.